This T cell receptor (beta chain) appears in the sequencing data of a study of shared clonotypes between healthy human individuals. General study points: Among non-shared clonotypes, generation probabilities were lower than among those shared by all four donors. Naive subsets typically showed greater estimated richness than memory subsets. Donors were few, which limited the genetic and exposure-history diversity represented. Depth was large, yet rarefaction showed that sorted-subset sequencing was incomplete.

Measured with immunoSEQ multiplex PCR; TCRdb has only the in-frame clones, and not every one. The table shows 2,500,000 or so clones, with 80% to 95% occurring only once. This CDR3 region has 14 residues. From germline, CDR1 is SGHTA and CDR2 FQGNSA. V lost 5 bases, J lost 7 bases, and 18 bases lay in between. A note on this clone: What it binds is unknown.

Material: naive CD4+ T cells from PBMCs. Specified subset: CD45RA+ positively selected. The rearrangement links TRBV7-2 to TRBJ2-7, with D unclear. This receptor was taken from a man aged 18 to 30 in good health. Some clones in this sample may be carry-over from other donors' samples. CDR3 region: CASSIVWSDGEQYF. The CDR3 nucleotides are TGTGCCAGCAGCATAGTGTGGTCGGATGGAGAGCAGTACTTC. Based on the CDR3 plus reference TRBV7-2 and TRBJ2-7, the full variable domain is GAGVSQSPSNKVTEKGKDVELRCDPISGHTALYWYRQSLGQGLEFLIYFQGNSAPDKSGLPSDRFSAERTGGSVSTLTIQRTQQEDSAVYLCASSIVWSDGEQYFGPGTRLTVT.